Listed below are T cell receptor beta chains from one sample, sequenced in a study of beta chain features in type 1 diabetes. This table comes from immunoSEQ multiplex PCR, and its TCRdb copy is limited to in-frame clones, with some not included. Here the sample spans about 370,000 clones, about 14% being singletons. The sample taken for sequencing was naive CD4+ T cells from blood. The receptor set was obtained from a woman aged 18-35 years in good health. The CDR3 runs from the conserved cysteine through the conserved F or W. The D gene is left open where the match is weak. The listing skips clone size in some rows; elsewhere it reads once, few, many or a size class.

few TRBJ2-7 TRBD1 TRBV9 TGTGCCAGCAGCCGACAGGGGTCCTACGAGCAGTACTTC CASSRQGSYEQYF
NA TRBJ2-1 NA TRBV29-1 TGCAGCGTTGTAGCGCAGGGGTCCTACAATGAGCAGTTCTTC CSVVAQGSYNEQFF
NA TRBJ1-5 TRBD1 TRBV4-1 TGCGCCAGCAGCCGGACAGGGGGCGACCAGCCCCAGCATTTT CASSRTGGDQPQHF
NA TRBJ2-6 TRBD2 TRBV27 TGTGCCAGCAGGTCGGGAGGGGGGGCTCCTGGGGCCAACGTCCTGACTTTC CASRSGGGAPGANVLTF
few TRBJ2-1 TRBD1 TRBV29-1 TGCAGCGTTGGGGGACAGGGGGTAAATGAGCAGTTCTTC CSVGGQGVNEQFF
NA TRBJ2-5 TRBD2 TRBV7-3 TGTGCCAGCAGCTTAGGCCTAGCGGGAGCCCAAGAGACCCAGTACTTC CASSLGLAGAQETQYF
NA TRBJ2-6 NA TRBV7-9 TGTGCCAGCAGTCGGCAGGGATCTGGGGCCAACGTCCTGACTTTC CASSRQGSGANVLTF
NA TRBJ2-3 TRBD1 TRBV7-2 TGTGCCAGCAGCACGAGGGACAGGGGGGCAGATACGCAGTATTTT CASSTRDRGADTQYF
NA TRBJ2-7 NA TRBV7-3 TGTGCCAGCAGCTTACAAGGAGGGAACGAGCAGTACTTC CASSLQGGNEQYF
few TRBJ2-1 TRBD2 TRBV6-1 TGTGCCAGCAAACTTGCGGGAGGGTTGGATGAGCAGTTCTTC CASKLAGGLDEQFF
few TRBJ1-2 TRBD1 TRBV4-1 TGCGCCAGCAGCCAGATCCCGGGACAGGGTATGGCAGGCGGCTACACCTTC CASSQIPGQGMAGGYTF
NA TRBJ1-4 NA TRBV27 TGTGCCAGCAGTACACAGGGTGGCCCTGAAAAACTGTTTTTT CASSTQGGPEKLFF
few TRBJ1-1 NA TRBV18 TGTGCCAGCTCATTCCGGGAAGACAAAGGTGGGGCTTTCTTT CASSFREDKGGAFF
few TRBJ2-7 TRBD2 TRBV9 TGTGCCAGCAGCGCTGGGACTAGCAGCTACGAGCAGTACTTC CASSAGTSSYEQYF
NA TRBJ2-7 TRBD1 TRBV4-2 TGTGCCAGCAGTAGGACAGGGGGCCGGGCGGGAGGTACCTACGAGCAGTACTTC CASSRTGGRAGGTYEQYF
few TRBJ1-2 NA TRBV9 TGTGCCAGCAGCGCGAACAGTTGGGCCGCCTATGGCTACACCTTC CASSANSWAAYGYTF
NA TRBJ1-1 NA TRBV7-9 TGTGCCAGCAGCTTAAAGGGAGAGCGATGGGCTGAAGCTTTCTTT CASSLKGERWAEAFF
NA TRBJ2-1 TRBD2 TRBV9 TGTGCCAGCAGCGGGACTAGCGGGAGGGCCTATGAGCAGTTCTTC CASSGTSGRAYEQFF
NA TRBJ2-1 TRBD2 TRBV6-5 TGTGCCAGCAGTTCGGGAATAGCGGGAGGGAGAGATGAGCAGTTCTTC CASSSGIAGGRDEQFF
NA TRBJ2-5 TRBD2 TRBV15 TGTGCCACCAGCTCCCGGACTAGCGGACCACAAGAGACCCAGTACTTC CATSSRTSGPQETQYF
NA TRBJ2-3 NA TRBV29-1 TGCAGCGTTCCCCTCAGGGGAGGCACAGATACGCAGTATTTT CSVPLRGGTDTQYF
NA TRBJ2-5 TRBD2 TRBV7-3 TGTGCCAGCAGCTTAAGCCAGGGACTAGAGGAGACCCAGTACTTC CASSLSQGLEETQYF
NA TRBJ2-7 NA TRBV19 TGTGCCAGTAGTATAGTTGGAGGCCCCACGTACTTC CASSIVGGPTYF
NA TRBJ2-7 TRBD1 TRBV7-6 TGTGCCAGCAGCTTAGAGACAGGGGCAGGCTACGAGCAGTACTTC CASSLETGAGYEQYF
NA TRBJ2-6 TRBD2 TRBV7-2 TGTGCCAGCAGCTTAGCTGCAGCGGGGATGTCTGGGGCCAACGTCCTGACTTTC CASSLAAAGMSGANVLTF
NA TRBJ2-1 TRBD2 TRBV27 TGTGCCAGCAGTTTGCAACTAGCGGGAGAAGATGAGCAGTTCTTC CASSLQLAGEDEQFF
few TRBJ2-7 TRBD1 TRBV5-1 TGCGCCAGCAGCTCCGGGACAGGGAACGACTACGAGCAGTACTTC CASSSGTGNDYEQYF
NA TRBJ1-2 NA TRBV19 TGTGCCAGTAGTTCGCGGGACTCCCGAAGGGGTGGCTACACCTTC CASSSRDSRRGGYTF
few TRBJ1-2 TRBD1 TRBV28 TGTGCCAGCACCCCATCAACGGCAGGGGGGCCTAACTATGGCTACACCTTC CASTPSTAGGPNYGYTF
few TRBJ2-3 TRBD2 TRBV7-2 TGTGCCAGCAGCTTTAGCGCAGGACTAGCGGGATCAGGGGGCACGCAGTATTTT CASSFSAGLAGSGGTQYF
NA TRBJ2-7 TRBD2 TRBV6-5 TGTGCCAGCAGTTACTCCCTAGCGGGTAGCTACGAGCAGTACTTC CASSYSLAGSYEQYF
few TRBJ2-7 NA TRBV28 TGTGCCAGCAGTTTCCGCAGCTACGAGCAGTACTTC CASSFRSYEQYF
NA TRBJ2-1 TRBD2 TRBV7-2 TGTGCCAGCAGCTTACTACTAGCGGTGTACAATGAGCAGTTCTTC CASSLLLAVYNEQFF
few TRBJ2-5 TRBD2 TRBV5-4 TGTGCCAGCAGCTTCTCTAGCGGCCAAGAGACCCAGTACTTC CASSFSSGQETQYF
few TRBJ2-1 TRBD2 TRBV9 TGTGCCAGCAGCGCCGGACTAGCGGGAGCGTTCGAGCAGTTCTTC CASSAGLAGAFEQFF
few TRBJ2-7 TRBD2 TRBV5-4 TGTGCCAGCAGCCCAGGGACTAGATTTTCTCACGAGCAGTACTTC CASSPGTRFSHEQYF
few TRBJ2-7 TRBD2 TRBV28 TGTGCCAGCGCCTTGGGGAGGGTTGGGCTCTACGAGCAGTACTTC CASALGRVGLYEQYF
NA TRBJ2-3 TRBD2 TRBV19 TGTGCCAGTTCAAGCGGGAGGGGAACAGATACGCAGTATTTT CASSSGRGTDTQYF